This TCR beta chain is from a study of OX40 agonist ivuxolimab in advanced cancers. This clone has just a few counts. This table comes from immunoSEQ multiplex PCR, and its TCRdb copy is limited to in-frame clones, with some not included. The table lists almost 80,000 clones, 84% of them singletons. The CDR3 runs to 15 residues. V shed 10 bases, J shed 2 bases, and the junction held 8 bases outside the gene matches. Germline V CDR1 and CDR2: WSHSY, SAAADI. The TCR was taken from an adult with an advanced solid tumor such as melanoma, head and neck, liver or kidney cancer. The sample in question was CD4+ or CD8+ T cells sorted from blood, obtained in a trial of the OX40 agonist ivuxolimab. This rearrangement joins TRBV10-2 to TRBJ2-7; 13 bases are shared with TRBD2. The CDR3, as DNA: TGCGCCACCACATTGGGACTAGCGGGAACCTACGAGCAGTACTTC. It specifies CATTLGLAGTYEQYF.